The next 32 T cell receptor beta chains were all read from a single sample in a study of blood T cell repertoires in COVID-19. The method was immunoSEQ multiplex PCR; TCRdb's version includes in-frame clones alone and lacks a portion of them. The sample has 150,000 or so clones, 90% to 95% seen once. The specimen was peripheral blood. The source of these receptors is a woman aged 55-75 years with COVID-19, enrolled during active disease.

The chain couples TRBV7-3 to TRBJ2-5, with 7 positions matching TRBD2. Germline loops: CDR1 SGHTA, CDR2 FQGTGA. The CDR3 loop spans 16 amino acids. V lost 1 base to trimming and J lost 3 bases; unmatched junction nucleotides: 8. This CDR3 is CASSLRPAAGKETQYF. The CDR3, as DNA: TGTGCCAGCAGCTTAAGGCCTGCAGCGGGGAAAGAGACCCAGTACTTC.

The V gene is TRBV5-1, the J gene TRBJ1-6; D unclear. The V gene's germline CDR1 is SGHRS and CDR2 YFSETQ. V lost 5 bases and J lost 14, with 8 bases in between. The length of the CDR3 is 10 residues. The CDR3 region has the DNA TGCGCCAGCAGTCTTCTAACCCTCCACTTT. Residues: CASSLLTLHF. Complete variable domain (other parts from reference TRBV5-1 and TRBJ1-6): KAGVTQTPRYLIKTRGQQVTLSCSPISGHRSVSWYQQTPGQGLQFLFEYFSETQRNKGNFPGRFSGRQFSNSRSEMNVSTLELGDSALYLCASSLLTLHFGNGTRLTVT.

The chain links TRBV4-2 to TRBJ2-7; D gene uncertain. Germline lookup yields CDR1 LGHNA and CDR2 YNFKEQ. Trimming removed 1 base from V and 1 base from J, with 5 bases in between. This CDR3 region has 13 residues. This CDR3 reads CASSQARSYEQYF. The CDR3 nucleotides are TGTGCCAGCAGCCAAGCGAGGTCCTACGAGCAGTACTTC.

The gene calls are TRBV10-3 and TRBJ1-6; 7 bases map to TRBD1. The ends lost 0 bases at V and 3 bases at J; junction bases unmatched: 2. The CDR3 contains 16 residues. In germline, CDR1 is ENHRY, CDR2 SYGVKD. The CDR3 DNA is TGTGCCATCAGTGAGTCGCGACAGGGCTATAATTCACCCCTCCACTTT. Translating gives CAISESRQGYNSPLHF.

V gene TRBV5-6 combines with J gene TRBJ2-7; tentatively, D is TRBD2 (5 bases). V lost 2 bases and J lost 3, with 9 bases in between. The CDR3 contains 13 residues. CDR1 is SGHDT, CDR2 YYEEEE, per germline. In DNA form, the CDR3 reads TGTGCCAGCAGCTTAGGCGGGTACTACGAGCAGTACTTC. Encoded protein: CASSLGGYYEQYF.

The V call is TRBV11-2, the J call TRBJ2-5; TRBD1 is a possible D gene (6 bases). Germline V gene sequence: CDR1 SGHAT, CDR2 FQNNGV. Trimming took off 5 bases at V and 4 bases at J, with 11 bases between the two ends. CDR3 length: 13 amino acids. The CDR3 loop is CASSMGQRETQYF. In DNA, the CDR3 is TGTGCCAGCAGCATGGGACAACGAGAGACCCAGTACTTC. The full variable domain, with the rest looked up from reference TRBV11-2 and TRBJ2-5, is EAGVAQSPRYKIIEKRQSVAFWCNPISGHATLYWYQQILGQGPKLLIQFQNNGVVDDSQLPKDRFSAERLKGVDSTLKIQPAKLEDSAVYLCASSMGQRETQYFGPGTRLLVL.

The chain joins TRBV18 to TRBJ1-2; TRBD1 might be the D (5 bases). The length of the CDR3 is 14 residues. V lost 2 bases to trimming and J lost 5 bases, with 12 bases between them. Germline CDR1 is KGHSH and CDR2 is LQKENI. For the CDR3, the DNA is TGTGCCAGCTCACCAGGGGCATCCAAGTATGGCTACACCTTC. It codes for CASSPGASKYGYTF.

V and J are TRBV19 and TRBJ1-1, with D possibly being TRBD1 (6 bases). Trimming left V 3 bases short and J 1 base short, with 12 bases between. The germline V gene encodes CDR1 LNHDA and CDR2 SQIVND (reference sequence). The CDR3 is made up of 15 amino acids. The CDR3 region is CASSIVAGANTEAFF. CDR3 DNA sequence: TGTGCCAGTAGTATTGTTGCAGGGGCGAACACTGAAGCTTTCTTT.

The J gene is TRBJ1-5, the V gene TRBV7-2; the match to TRBD1 covers 7 bases. The V segment lost 5 bases and the J segment 2 bases; nucleotides outside the gene matches: 9. Per germline, CDR1 SGHTA and CDR2 FQGNSA. The CDR3 has 16 amino acids. The CDR3: CASSPQTGSGNQPQHF. In DNA, the CDR3 is TGTGCCAGCAGCCCACAGACAGGGTCGGGCAATCAGCCCCAGCATTTT.

This sequence joins TRBV6-5 and TRBJ1-2; TRBD1 agrees at 7 bases. Germline V gene lookup returns CDR1 MNHEY and CDR2 SVGAGI. This CDR3 has 14 residues. J gave up 6 bases and V 6 bases, and 10 bases lay outside the gene matches. The DNA for the CDR3 is TGTGCCAGCAGCGACGGCCTGACAGGGCATGGCTACACCTTC. Translation: CASSDGLTGHGYTF.

The chain has TRBV6-2 or TRBV6-3 and TRBJ2-6; TRBD1 matches 9 bases. Unmatched junction bases numbered 2, after V lost 2 bases and J lost 0 bases. The CDR3 contains 17 residues. The germline gives CDR1 MNHEY, CDR2 SVGEGT. CDR3 in amino acids: CASSYGTGTSGANVLTF. As DNA, the CDR3 is TGTGCCAGCAGTTACGGGACAGGGACCTCTGGGGCCAACGTCCTGACTTTC.

This chain joins TRBV4-2 and TRBJ1-4; 7 nucleotides align to TRBD1. The CDR3 covers 17 residues. V lost 1 base, J lost 4 bases, and 9 bases stayed unmatched. The germline gives CDR1 LGHNA, CDR2 YNFKEQ. The CDR3 loop is CASSQGGTASINEKLFF. CDR3 DNA sequence: TGTGCCAGCAGCCAAGGGGGGACAGCCTCCATTAATGAAAAACTGTTTTTT.

In its sample, this clone was seen once. The V and J genes are TRBV25-1 and TRBJ2-2, with 7 bases lining up with TRBD1. The germline V gene encodes CDR1 MGHDK and CDR2 SYGVNS. The V and J ends lost 3 bases and 7 bases, in that order; junction bases with no gene match: 14. The CDR3 sequence is 17 residues long. The CDR3 DNA sequence: TGTGCCAGCAGTGATAACCACAGACAGGGTGCGGGCGGGGAGCTGTTTTTT. It encodes CASSDNHRQGAGGELFF.

V and J are TRBV7-3 and TRBJ2-1, with a tentative D call TRBD1 (6 bases). V lost 6 bases and J 9 bases, leaving 12 bases between the germline ends. From germline, CDR1 is SGHTA and CDR2 FQGTGA. CDR3 length: 12 residues. CDR3: CASRAGVGEQFF. The CDR3 coding sequence is TGTGCCAGCAGGGCAGGGGTCGGTGAGCAGTTCTTC.

This sequence joins TRBV7-8 and TRBJ2-2; D is perhaps TRBD2 (6 bases). V was cut by 3 bases and J by 6 bases, with 17 bases left in between. Germline CDR1 SGHVS, CDR2 FQNEAQ. This CDR3 is built from 16 residues. The DNA for the CDR3 is TGTGCCAGCAGCTTCTTCGGCGGGAACAACGCCGGGGAGCTGTTTTTT. This translates into CASSFFGGNNAGELFF. The full variable domain, with the rest looked up from reference TRBV7-8 and TRBJ2-2, is GAGVSQSPRYKVAKRGQDVALRCDPISGHVSLFWYQQALGQGPEFLTYFQNEAQLDKSGLPSDRFFAERPEGSVSTLKIQRTQQEDSAVYLCASSFFGGNNAGELFFGEGSRLTVL.

The sample holds many counts of this clone. The chain employs TRBV9 and TRBJ2-2; 12 bases are shared with TRBD1. J lost 7 bases, V lost 4 bases, and 5 bases had no gene match. This CDR3 comprises 15 residues. Germline CDR1 SGDLS, CDR2 YYNGEE. The CDR3 reads CASSLGTGGIGELFF. CDR3 bases: TGTGCCAGCAGCTTAGGGACAGGGGGCATCGGGGAGCTGTTTTTT.

The V call is TRBV18, the J call TRBJ2-7; D is unresolved. The CDR3 is 13 amino acids. The germline V and J ends were trimmed by 3 bases and 3 bases, with 9 bases remaining between them. Looked up from germline, CDR1 is KGHSH and CDR2 is LQKENI. CDR3 DNA sequence: TGTGCCAGCTCACCGCGAAGTAGCTACGAGCAGTACTTC. It codes for CASSPRSSYEQYF.

With regard to this clone: Within the sample, other DNA sequences also encode this same CDR3. The chain links TRBV6-5 to TRBJ1-3, with D unresolved. V dropped 8 bases and J dropped 4 bases, with 6 bases sitting between them. The CDR3 sequence is 11 residues long. CDR1 is MNHEY, CDR2 SVGAGI, per germline. The CDR3 nucleotides read TGTGCCAGCCGTCAGGGAAACACCATATATTTT. Its protein is CASRQGNTIYF.

The CDR3 sequence is CASSAVPGTGAGNTIYF. The CDR3 DNA follows: TGCGCCAGCAGCGCCGTTCCCGGGACAGGAGCTGGAAACACCATATATTTT. The J gene is TRBJ1-3, the V gene TRBV5-1; 8 positions agree with TRBD1. CDR3 length: 17 amino acids. V lost 4 bases to trimming and J lost 2 bases; unmatched junction nucleotides: 11. Germline V gene data show CDR1 as SGHRS and CDR2 as YFSETQ.

The chain couples TRBV5-6 to TRBJ1-3, with D tentatively TRBD1 (5 bases). Germline-derived CDR1 and CDR2 are SGHDT and YYEEEE. This CDR3 contains 16 residues. Trimming stripped 2 bases from V and 4 bases from J, with 16 bases between. The CDR3 DNA is TGTGCCAGCAGCTTTAACTCGGGGGATTCAGGAAACACCATATATTTT. It encodes CASSFNSGDSGNTIYF.

This chain joins TRBV6-5 and TRBJ2-3, with 8 bases that match TRBD2. Germline V lookup: CDR1 MNHEY, CDR2 SVGAGI. V was pared by 9 bases and J by 4 bases, with 9 bases of the junction left unmatched. The CDR3 sequence is 14 residues long. CDR3 nucleotides: TGTGCCAGTAGGCGGGGGGAATTTCCAGATACGCAGTATTTT. It specifies CASRRGEFPDTQYF.

The chain combines TRBV4-3 with TRBJ2-2; D may be TRBD2 (5 bases). Germline loops: CDR1 LGHNA, CDR2 YSLEER. The V end lost 0 bases, the J end lost 3 bases, and 8 bases lay between the germline ends. The CDR3 consists of 15 residues. The DNA for the CDR3 is TGCGCCAGCAGCCAAGAACCCGGGGACACCGGGGAGCTGTTTTTT. This encodes CASSQEPGDTGELFF.

This rearrangement joins TRBV2 to TRBJ2-2, with D perhaps TRBD1 (6 bases). CDR3 length: 14 residues. Trimming left V 5 bases short and J 1 base short, with 8 bases between. Germline assignment: CDR1 SNHLY and CDR2 FYNNEI. CDR3 loop: CASSKGQNTGELFF. DNA of the CDR3: TGTGCCAGCAGTAAGGGACAGAACACCGGGGAGCTGTTTTTT.

The chain combines TRBV19 with TRBJ2-2, with D possibly being TRBD1 (6 bases). The CDR3 extends over 16 amino acids. CDR1 is LNHDA and CDR2 is SQIVND in the germline V gene (reference sequence). Trimming pared 0 bases from V and 4 bases from J, leaving 12 bases between. The CDR3: CASSIDRQAGTGELFF. The CDR3 coding sequence is TGTGCCAGTAGTATAGATCGACAGGCTGGCACCGGGGAGCTGTTTTTT.

V usage is TRBV4-3 and J usage is TRBJ2-5; tentative D call: TRBD2 (6 bases). The V gene's germline CDR1 is LGHNA and CDR2 YSLEER. The V gene lost 0 bases and the J gene lost 1 base, with 12 bases spanning the gap. The CDR3 loop spans 16 amino acids. The CDR3 protein is CASSQEDRAGQETQYF. DNA of the CDR3: TGCGCCAGCAGCCAAGAAGATCGAGCGGGCCAAGAGACCCAGTACTTC.

The chain uses TRBV7-2 and TRBJ1-1; 8 bases agree with TRBD1. With 4 bases clipped from V and 1 base from J, the junction kept 5 bases outside the gene matches. This CDR3 contains 15 residues. Germline values: CDR1 SGHTA, CDR2 FQGNSA. The CDR3 reads CASSSRTGRNTEAFF. The CDR3 nucleotides are TGTGCCAGCAGCTCACGGACAGGGCGGAACACTGAAGCTTTCTTT.

The rearrangement joins TRBV12-3 or TRBV12-4 to TRBJ1-5; D unresolved. The CDR3 covers 12 residues. Trimming shortened V by 5 bases and J by 4 bases, and 6 bases separated the two germline ends. The DNA of the CDR3 is TGTGCCAGCAGTACCGCGAATCAGCCCCAGCATTTT. This codes for CASSTANQPQHF.

The genes are TRBV5-1 and TRBJ1-1, with 7 bases lining up with TRBD1. This CDR3 comprises 15 residues. Losses at the gene ends were 4 bases for V and 1 base for J; bases not matched to a gene: 7. The germline V gene has CDR1 SGHRS and CDR2 YFSETQ. CDR3 nucleotides: TGCGCCAGCAGCCGTGACAGGGTATGGAACACTGAAGCTTTCTTT. This encodes CASSRDRVWNTEAFF.

The CDR3 DNA reads TGTGCCAGCAGTCCGAACCCAACTGACTATGGCTACACCTTC. The encoded protein is CASSPNPTDYGYTF. This chain links TRBV6-5 with TRBJ1-2; D is unresolved. The CDR3 has 14 residues. The germline CDR1 and CDR2 sequences are MNHEY and SVGAGI. V shed 5 bases and J shed 3 bases, with 13 bases lying between them.

The V call is TRBV6-2 or TRBV6-3, the J call TRBJ2-7, with 9 nucleotides matching TRBD1. The CDR3 runs 18 residues. The ends lost 7 bases at V and 1 base at J; junction bases unmatched: 17. Germline CDR1 MNHEY, CDR2 SVGEGT. Here the CDR3 DNA reads TGTGCCAGCACCCCCCGCCCGGGGACAGGGCTCTCTTCCTACGAGCAGTACTTC. Protein sequence: CASTPRPGTGLSSYEQYF.

The chain employs TRBV18 and TRBJ1-2; TRBD1 agrees at 7 bases. The CDR3 runs 14 residues. The V gene end was trimmed by 1 base and the J gene end by 7 bases; junction bases not matched to a gene: 6. Germline CDR1 reads KGHSH; CDR2 reads LQKENI. In nucleotides, the CDR3 is TGTGCCAGCTCACCACGCGACAGGGAGAGTGGCTACACCTTC. Translated: CASSPRDRESGYTF.

The chain carries TRBV4-2 and TRBJ1-3, with a possible D match to TRBD1 (6 bases). V shed 1 base and J shed 4 bases, with 14 bases lying between them. The CDR3 has 16 residues. Germline V gene lookup returns CDR1 LGHNA and CDR2 YNFKEQ. The chain's CDR3 is CASSQAQRTVGNTIYF. In nucleotides, the CDR3 is TGTGCCAGCAGCCAAGCACAAAGGACAGTCGGAAACACCATATATTTT.